The 27 T cell receptor beta chains presented below share a single source sample, sequenced in a study of T cell responses to AZD1222 COVID-19 vaccine. Sequencing used immunoSEQ multiplex PCR; TCRdb keeps in-frame clones, though not all of them. The sample has more than 90,000 clones, around nine tenths seen once. The specimen was peripheral blood, collected 28 days after the second AZD1222 dose. These receptors were obtained from an adult who received the AZD1222 COVID-19 vaccine.

This clone was observed once. The chain carries TRBV27 and TRBJ1-5; D call uncertain. The V and J ends lost 0 bases and 1 base respectively, with 1 base between them. The germline CDR1 and CDR2 sequences are MNHEY and SMNVEV (reference sequence). The CDR3 has 13 amino acids. CDR3 sequence: CASSLSSNQPQHF. Here the CDR3 DNA reads TGTGCCAGCAGTTTATCCAGCAATCAGCCCCAGCATTTT.

The chain employs TRBV7-9 and TRBJ1-5; weak D call: TRBD1 (5 bases). The CDR3 contains 14 residues. With 4 bases removed from V and 4 bases from J, the gap between germline ends came to 11 bases. Germline V gene data show CDR1 as SEHNR and CDR2 as FQNEAQ (reference sequence). Here the CDR3 DNA reads TGTGCCAGCAGCTCCGGACACCGAAATCAGCCCCAGCATTTT. Its translation: CASSSGHRNQPQHF.

The rearrangement joins TRBV6-6 to TRBJ1-5; no clear D. V was clipped by 0 bases and J by 0 bases, with 3 bases between them. Germline CDR1 MNHNY, CDR2 SVGAGI (reference sequence). The CDR3 spans 14 residues. CDR3 nucleotides: TGTGCCAGCAGTTACTCGAGTAGCAATCAGCCCCAGCATTTT. Its protein product is CASSYSSSNQPQHF.

On this clone itself: The sample holds other DNA sequences that translate to the same CDR3. The CDR3 DNA reads as TGTGCCAGTAGTCGGACAGTTAGCTACGAGCAGTACTTC. It translates to CASSRTVSYEQYF. The chain couples TRBV19 to TRBJ2-7; D may be TRBD1 (6 bases). CDR3 length equals 13 residues. The ends were cut back, 5 bases at V and 3 bases at J, with 11 bases in the middle. From germline, CDR1 is LNHDA and CDR2 SQIVND (reference sequence).

The chain couples TRBV3-1 (or the pseudogene TRBV3-2) to TRBJ1-2; 9 bases line up with TRBD1. Germline loops: CDR1 LGHDT, CDR2 YNNKEL (reference sequence). Unmatched junction bases numbered 4, after V lost 2 bases and J lost 3 bases. The CDR3 is made up of 15 amino acids. The CDR3 DNA reads TGTGCCAGCAGCCAAATGGGACAGGGCGACTATGGCTACACCTTC. Amino acid sequence: CASSQMGQGDYGYTF.

The chain has TRBV28 and TRBJ2-5; 7 nucleotides match TRBD2. This CDR3 comprises 15 residues. Germline values: CDR1 MDHEN, CDR2 SYDVKM. Trimming cost V 2 bases and J 5 bases; bases outside gene matches: 8. Written as DNA, the CDR3 is TGTGCCAGCAGTTTACCAATGGGAGGGCAGGAGACCCAGTACTTC. It yields the protein CASSLPMGGQETQYF.

Notes on this clone: This is likely an artifact of a read error, given a far larger clone one base away. This sample also contains other DNA sequences that code for the same CDR3. This chain connects TRBV7-3 to TRBJ2-2, with D maybe TRBD2 (6 bases). The CDR3 totals 14 residues. Trimming removed 1 base at V and 5 bases at J, with 8 bases between. Germline V gene lookup returns CDR1 SGHTA and CDR2 FQGTGA. In DNA form, the CDR3 reads TGTGCCAGCAGCTTAATACGGGGGACCGGGGAGCTGTTTTTT. Translated, it gives CASSLIRGTGELFF.

This CDR3 is CASSEQGQGNTEAFF. In nucleotides, the CDR3 is TGTGCCAGCAGTGAGCAGGGGCAGGGGAACACTGAAGCTTTCTTT. The rearrangement uses TRBV2 and TRBJ1-1, with a tentative D call TRBD1 (6 bases). This CDR3 spans 15 amino acids. Germline CDR1 reads SNHLY; CDR2 reads FYNNEI. Trimming pared 3 bases from V and 1 base from J, leaving 12 bases between.

The chain links TRBV29-1 to TRBJ1-6; 7 bases agree with TRBD1. Germline CDR1 SQVTM, CDR2 ANQGSEA. J lost 10 bases, V lost 4 bases, and 7 bases had no gene match. CDR3 length: 13 residues. The CDR3 DNA reads as TGCAGCGTTGGGGAACAGGGGAGCTCACCCCTCCACTTT. Translated: CSVGEQGSSPLHF.

The V gene is TRBV5-6, the J gene TRBJ2-6; D perhaps matches TRBD2 (5 bases). Germline lookup yields CDR1 SGHDT and CDR2 YYEEEE. V was clipped by 0 bases and J by 7 bases, with 11 bases between them. This CDR3 comprises 15 residues. Written as DNA, the CDR3 is TGTGCCAGCAGCTTGGTCGGGATCCTAGCCAACGTCCTGACTTTC. This sequence encodes CASSLVGILANVLTF.

The chain joins TRBV13 to TRBJ2-7, with TRBD2 identical over 7 bases. Germline CDR1 and CDR2: PRHDT and FYEKMQ (reference sequence). The CDR3 extends over 16 amino acids. The junction had 13 bases not matched to a gene; V was cut back by 5 bases and J by 3 bases. The CDR3 bases are TGTGCCAGCAGCGCCCGGGGGACTACCATACACTACGAGCAGTACTTC. Protein sequence: CASSARGTTIHYEQYF.

The chain carries TRBV6-5 and TRBJ1-2; 8 positions agree with TRBD1. With 1 base clipped from V and 4 bases from J, the junction kept 5 bases outside the gene matches. The CDR3 totals 15 residues. Germline V gene data show CDR1 as MNHEY and CDR2 as SVGAGI. The CDR3 here is CASSYLQGARYGYTF. The CDR3 region has the DNA TGTGCCAGCAGTTACTTGCAGGGGGCTCGCTATGGCTACACCTTC.

This chain links TRBV12-3 or TRBV12-4 with TRBJ1-1; perhaps TRBD1 as D (5 bases). The CDR3 has 12 amino acids. Trimming removed 5 bases from V and 9 bases from J, with 13 bases in between. The chain's CDR3 is CASSTLGDKAFF. The CDR3 DNA sequence: TGTGCCAGCAGTACCCTGGGGGATAAAGCTTTCTTT.

The chain carries TRBV9 and TRBJ2-2; D not certain. Germline V lookup: CDR1 SGDLS, CDR2 YYNGEE. The length of the CDR3 is 13 residues. V was cut by 3 bases and J by 6 bases, with 9 bases left in between. The CDR3, as DNA: TGTGCCAGCAGCGCTAGACTTTCCGGGGAGCTGTTTTTT. Its protein product is CASSARLSGELFF.

The rearrangement joins TRBV27 to TRBJ2-3; TRBD1 matches at 9 bases. CDR1 and CDR2 from the germline V gene are MNHEY and SMNVEV (reference sequence). This CDR3 comprises 15 residues. The V segment lost 6 bases and the J segment 4 bases; nucleotides outside the gene matches: 8. CDR3: CASRTWTGAADTQYF. As DNA, the CDR3 is TGTGCCAGCAGAACTTGGACAGGGGCGGCAGATACGCAGTATTTT.

This clone was picked up one time. The V call is TRBV2, the J call TRBJ2-7; D gene ambiguous. Germline CDR1 and CDR2: SNHLY and FYNNEI. The V end was cut by 11 bases, the J end by 2 bases, with 19 bases between. CDR3 length: 14 residues. CDR3 sequence reads: CALLLTIQPYEQYF. The DNA of the CDR3 is TGTGCCCTCCTCCTTACAATACAACCCTACGAGCAGTACTTC.

The J gene is TRBJ2-5, the V gene TRBV4-1; D not resolved. The CDR3 contains 13 residues. CDR1 MGHRA and CDR2 YSYEKL come from the germline V gene. The V and J ends lost 1 base and 2 bases respectively, with 5 bases between them. The CDR3: CASSQVLQETQYF. Written as DNA, the CDR3 is TGCGCCAGCAGCCAAGTGTTACAAGAGACCCAGTACTTC.

V usage is TRBV7-9 and J usage is TRBJ1-1; 8 nucleotides line up with TRBD1. After removal of 7 bases from V and 0 bases from J, the junction contained 7 bases not matched to a gene. Germline CDR1 and CDR2: SEHNR and FQNEAQ (reference sequence). The CDR3 length is 15 residues. The CDR3: CASTPQGGMNTEAFF. CDR3 DNA: TGTGCCAGCACCCCACAGGGGGGGATGAACACTGAAGCTTTCTTT. Full variable domain (remainder filled in from reference TRBV7-9 and TRBJ1-1): DTGVSQNPRHKITKRGQNVTFRCDPISEHNRLYWYRQTLGQGPEFLTYFQNEAQLEKSRLLSDRFSAERPKGSFSTLEIQRTEQGDSAMYLCASTPQGGMNTEAFFGQGTRLTVV.

The rearrangement uses TRBV2 and TRBJ1-2; possible D gene TRBD1, 6 bases. CDR1 is SNHLY, CDR2 FYNNEI, per germline. The CDR3 loop spans 12 amino acids. The V end lost 6 bases, the J end lost 3 bases, and 8 bases lay between the germline ends. The CDR3 reads CASRYRDYGYTF. The CDR3 region has the DNA TGTGCCAGCAGATACAGGGACTATGGCTACACCTTC.

The chain carries TRBV10-1 and TRBJ2-7; 12 nucleotides line up with TRBD1. With 2 bases clipped from V and 6 bases from J, the junction kept 8 bases outside the gene matches. The CDR3 sequence is 16 residues long. Looked up from germline, CDR1 is WNHNN and CDR2 is SYGVQD (reference sequence). CDR3 sequence reads: CASSERGGTGGGEQYF. Written as DNA, the CDR3 is TGCGCCAGCAGTGAGAGAGGGGGGACAGGGGGCGGCGAGCAGTACTTC.

The chain has TRBV7-9 and TRBJ1-1, with TRBD1 identical over 7 bases. This CDR3 is 15 amino acids long. Germline V lookup: CDR1 SEHNR, CDR2 FQNEAQ (reference sequence). The V gene end was trimmed by 1 base and the J gene end by 3 bases; junction bases not matched to a gene: 5. The CDR3 region is CASSLDSGGHTEAFF. The CDR3 coding sequence is TGTGCCAGCAGCTTAGATTCAGGGGGACACACTGAAGCTTTCTTT.

The V and J genes are TRBV3-1 (or the pseudogene TRBV3-2) and TRBJ2-7; D is ambiguous. The CDR3 totals 14 residues. V shed 0 bases and J shed 3 bases, with 9 bases lying between them. CDR1 and CDR2 (germline): LGHDT, YNNKEL (reference sequence). CDR3 residues: CASSQDRSSYEQYF. The CDR3 DNA reads TGTGCCAGCAGCCAAGATCGATCTAGCTACGAGCAGTACTTC.

The chain uses TRBV20-1 and TRBJ1-1, with D unclear. Germline CDR1 reads DFQATT; CDR2 reads SNEGSKA (reference sequence). The CDR3 length is 11 residues. The ends were cut back, 5 bases at V and 0 bases at J, with 4 bases in the middle. This chain's CDR3 is CSAFMNTEAFF. The CDR3 DNA reads TGCAGTGCTTTCATGAACACTGAAGCTTTCTTT.

This clone came up once. The J gene is TRBJ2-5, the V gene TRBV11-2, with 7 positions matching TRBD2. The trim removed 5 bases at V and 5 bases at J, leaving 11 bases unmatched. Germline CDR1 is SGHAT and CDR2 is FQNNGV. This CDR3 contains 15 residues. DNA for the CDR3: TGTGCCAGCAGCCCTCAACTGGCGGGAGCGGAGACCCAGTACTTC. Protein product: CASSPQLAGAETQYF.

The count of this clone is one. The chain carries TRBV5-1 and TRBJ1-1; D is perhaps TRBD1 (5 bases). CDR1 SGHRS and CDR2 YFSETQ come from the germline V gene. This CDR3 contains 15 residues. Trimming took off 0 bases at V and 2 bases at J, with 11 bases between the two ends. CDR3 nucleotide sequence: TGCGCCAGCAGCTTGGGTGGACAACGAAACACTGAAGCTTTCTTT. Translated: CASSLGGQRNTEAFF.

The V and J genes are TRBV5-4 and TRBJ2-7, with 7 bases aligning to TRBD2. This CDR3 contains 15 residues. CDR1 and CDR2 (germline): SGHNT, YYREEE (reference sequence). V shed 4 bases and J 6 bases; nucleotides not matched to a gene: 13. The CDR3 loop reads CASSPEGPSGTEQYF. DNA of the CDR3: TGTGCCAGCAGCCCTGAGGGACCTAGCGGAACCGAGCAGTACTTC.

This rearrangement joins TRBV30 to TRBJ2-1; 8 bases align to TRBD2. Germline V gene sequence: CDR1 GTSNPN, CDR2 SVGIG (reference sequence). V was clipped by 1 base and J by 7 bases; unmatched bases: 9. The CDR3 length is 15 residues. The CDR3 reads CAWSEGSGRWNEQFF. As DNA, the CDR3 is TGTGCCTGGAGTGAGGGGAGCGGGAGATGGAATGAGCAGTTCTTC.